Each of the 20 T cell receptor beta chains below was sequenced from the same sample in a study of blood T cell repertoires in COVID-19 (dated by TCRdb to 2018 to 2021). Library method: the immunoSEQ multiplex PCR assay. The table was pulled from immuneACCESS by TCRdb, which kept in-frame rearrangements only. Such tables lose some clones; where checked, under half of the loss comes from unresolved V genes, and the rest has no known cause. The sample table holds fewer than 350,000 clones, of which 85% to 90% were seen once. Of the sample, less than 2% falls within the top ten clones. The sequenced sample was PBMCs or T cells enriched from blood (not recorded which). Receptor source: a young woman with acute COVID-19.

The chain carries TRBV29-1 and TRBJ2-5; 7 bases agree with TRBD1. Germline values: CDR1 SQVTM, CDR2 ANQGSEA. The length of the CDR3 is 16 residues. J lost 1 base, V lost 3 bases, and 11 bases had no gene match. Written as DNA, the CDR3 is TGCAGCGTTGATATCCCGACAGGGCGAATCCAAGAGACCCAGTACTTC. As protein: CSVDIPTGRIQETQYF.

This clone turned up a few times. V gene TRBV6-5 combines with J gene TRBJ2-7; a possible D gene is TRBD2 (6 bases). The germline CDR1 and CDR2 sequences are MNHEY and SVGAGI. The CDR3 loop spans 15 amino acids. Trimming stripped 4 bases from V and 6 bases from J, with 19 bases between. The CDR3 loop is CASSSEGAAFGEQYF. The DNA for the CDR3 is TGTGCCAGCAGTTCGGAGGGCGCGGCCTTTGGCGAGCAGTACTTC.

This chain joins TRBV7-9 and TRBJ2-1, with TRBD2 matching over 11 bases. V dropped 2 bases and J dropped 5; count of bases not matched to a gene: 2. The germline CDR1 and CDR2 sequences are SEHNR and FQNEAQ (reference sequence). The CDR3 is 15 amino acids. CDR3 bases: TGTGCCAGCAGCTTAACTAGCGGGGGAGACAATGAGCAGTTCTTC. It specifies CASSLTSGGDNEQFF.

The chain is built from TRBV30 and TRBJ1-2, with D hard to call. Trimming cost V 0 bases and J 1 base, with 9 bases left between them. CDR1 is GTSNPN, CDR2 SVGIG, per germline (reference sequence). The length of the CDR3 is 14 residues. The CDR3 DNA reads TGTGCCTGGAGTGTACCGATACTTAACTATGGCTACACCTTC. Amino acids: CAWSVPILNYGYTF. Full variable domain (outside the CDR3, taken from reference TRBV30 and TRBJ1-2): SQTIHQWPATLVQPVGSPLSLECTVEGTSNPNLYWYRQAAGRGLQLLFYSVGIGQISSEVPQNLSASRPQDRQFILSSKKLLLSDSGFYLCAWSVPILNYGYTFGSGTRLTVV.

The rearrangement links TRBV7-6 to TRBJ1-3; 8 nucleotides match TRBD1. Germline lookup yields CDR1 SGHVS and CDR2 FNYEAQ. CDR3 length: 14 residues. V lost 5 bases and J lost 4; bases outside the gene matches: 4. CDR3 loop: CASSETGGGNTIYF. In DNA form, the CDR3 reads TGTGCCAGCAGCGAAACAGGGGGAGGAAACACCATATATTTT.

The CDR3 sequence: CASSPRQGVRSPLHF. The CDR3 DNA is TGTGCCAGCAGCCCGAGACAGGGTGTTCGCTCACCCCTCCACTTT. V usage is TRBV11-2 and J usage is TRBJ1-6, with TRBD1 matching 7 bases. CDR1 and CDR2 (germline): SGHAT, FQNNGV. The CDR3 has 15 amino acids. Trimming took 5 bases from V and 10 from J; bases not matched to a gene: 11.

The chain joins TRBV2 to TRBJ2-1; D possibly corresponds to TRBD2 (5 bases). Germline V gene data show CDR1 as SNHLY and CDR2 as FYNNEI. The CDR3 runs 17 residues. V lost 7 bases, J lost 0 bases, and 19 bases lay in between. This chain's CDR3 is CASNQREFSSSYNEQFF. DNA of the CDR3: TGTGCCAGCAATCAAAGGGAGTTTTCCAGCTCCTACAATGAGCAGTTCTTC.

This sequence joins TRBV19 and TRBJ1-1; 8 positions match TRBD1. Germline-derived CDR1 and CDR2 are LNHDA and SQIVND (reference sequence). The CDR3 runs 15 residues. V lost 4 bases and J lost 4; bases outside the gene matches: 8. The CDR3 coding sequence is TGTGCCAGTAGTAGGGGACAGGCGCGGGGCACTGAAGCTTTCTTT. Protein product: CASSRGQARGTEAFF.

The chain is built from TRBV5-1 and TRBJ1-1; 7 bases align to TRBD1. V lost 5 bases and J lost 1; bases outside the gene matches: 11. The CDR3 loop spans 16 amino acids. Germline loops: CDR1 SGHRS, CDR2 YFSETQ. The CDR3 DNA reads as TGCGCCAGCAGTCGACAGGGCGCAATTGGGAACACTGAAGCTTTCTTT. Encoded protein: CASSRQGAIGNTEAFF.

This clone was seen just once. CDR3 sequence reads: CASRQTGLGNQPQHF. CDR3 nucleotides: TGTGCCAGCAGACAGACAGGGCTGGGCAATCAGCCCCAGCATTTT. The chain employs TRBV6-5 and TRBJ1-5; 7 bases map to TRBD1. This CDR3 has 15 amino acids. Germline V gene sequence: CDR1 MNHEY, CDR2 SVGAGI. After removal of 6 bases from V and 2 bases from J, the junction contained 7 bases not matched to a gene.

This clone occurred a few times. CDR3 sequence: CASSRTGTPHEKLFF. CDR3 coding DNA: TGCGCCAGCAGTCGTACAGGGACACCCCATGAAAAACTGTTTTTT. The chain employs TRBV10-2 and TRBJ1-4, with D possibly matching TRBD1 (6 bases). V was cut by 5 bases and J by 6 bases, with 16 bases left in between. The CDR3 has 15 amino acids. Per germline, CDR1 WSHSY and CDR2 SAAADI.

The chain carries TRBV7-8 and TRBJ1-2; TRBD1 is a possible D gene (5 bases). Trimming cost V 4 bases and J 4 bases, with 13 bases left between them. The germline CDR1 and CDR2 sequences are SGHVS and FQNEAQ. This CDR3 region has 14 residues. CDR3 amino acids: CASSSTGFIYGYTF. The CDR3 DNA reads TGTGCCAGCAGCTCCACAGGATTCATCTATGGCTACACCTTC.

The rearrangement joins TRBV6-5 to TRBJ2-7; 10 bases agree with TRBD2. The CDR3 length is 15 residues. Germline CDR1 is MNHEY and CDR2 is SVGAGI. V lost 6 bases to trimming and J lost 6 bases; unmatched junction nucleotides: 11. The CDR3 DNA follows: TGTGCCAGCAGGGGAAAGGTAGCGGGAGGACTCGAGCAGTACTTC. Protein product: CASRGKVAGGLEQYF.

The rearrangement links TRBV2 to TRBJ1-5, with 8 bases fitting TRBD1. V lost 5 bases, J lost 5 bases, and 2 bases stayed unmatched. Germline V CDR1 and CDR2: SNHLY, FYNNEI. This CDR3 spans 13 amino acids. CDR3 region: CASSQDRDQPQHF. In DNA, the CDR3 is TGTGCCAGCAGTCAGGACAGGGATCAGCCCCAGCATTTT.

In DNA, the CDR3 is TGTGCCAGCAGCTTAGTGGCTAGCGGAGGGGAGAGAACAGATACGCAGTATTTT. It is translated as CASSLVASGGERTDTQYF. The chain carries TRBV11-2 and TRBJ2-3; TRBD2 matches 7 bases. The length of the CDR3 is 18 residues. The V gene end was trimmed by 1 base and the J gene end by 3 bases; junction bases not matched to a gene: 13. Germline lookup yields CDR1 SGHAT and CDR2 FQNNGV.

A remark on this clone: Compared with germline, one end of the junction differs, possibly owing to a read error. The chain combines TRBV27 with TRBJ2-1; 8 bases are shared with TRBD2. Germline V gene lookup returns CDR1 MNHEY and CDR2 SMNVEV (reference sequence). CDR3 length: 15 residues. In DNA form, the CDR3 reads TGTGCCAGCCGTTTTCGGGAGGGGGCCTACAATGAGCAGTTCTTC. This gives the protein CASRFREGAYNEQFF.

This rearrangement joins TRBV11-2 to TRBJ2-2; 10 nucleotides line up with TRBD2. V was pared by 5 bases and J by 1 base, with 10 bases of the junction left unmatched. Per germline, CDR1 SGHAT and CDR2 FQNNGV. The CDR3 runs to 18 residues. The CDR3: CASSPRGVAGGNTGELFF. In DNA, the CDR3 is TGTGCCAGCAGCCCTAGGGGCGTAGCGGGAGGGAACACCGGGGAGCTGTTTTTT.

J is TRBJ1-3 and V is TRBV7-8; 12 bases are shared with TRBD1. The CDR3 has 19 residues. The V segment lost 4 bases and the J segment 4 bases; nucleotides outside the gene matches: 14. Germline CDR1 is SGHVS and CDR2 is FQNEAQ. The CDR3 nucleotides are TGTGCCAGCAGCTCGAGACCGGGACAGGGGGCTTCCTCGGGAAACACCATATATTTT. Translation: CASSSRPGQGASSGNTIYF.

The rearrangement joins TRBV19 to TRBJ2-1, with 7 bases that match TRBD2. Germline loops: CDR1 LNHDA, CDR2 SQIVND (reference sequence). V shed 9 bases, J shed 0 bases, and the junction held 8 bases outside the gene matches. This CDR3 is built from 15 residues. In DNA form, the CDR3 reads TGTGCCAGCTTCCCTAGCGGAAGCTCCTACAATGAGCAGTTCTTC. Translation gives CASFPSGSSYNEQFF.

V gene TRBV6-5 combines with J gene TRBJ1-4; D unclear. Trimming cost V 9 bases and J 8 bases, with 13 bases left between them. The germline gives CDR1 MNHEY, CDR2 SVGAGI. This CDR3 comprises 12 residues. The CDR3 DNA is TGTGCCAGTGGAGGGTCGGGAGAAAAACTGTTTTTT. Protein: CASGGSGEKLFF.